Listed below are T cell receptor beta chains from one sample, sequenced in a study of PD-L1 blockade in urothelial cancer. Clones were read by immunoSEQ multiplex PCR, and TCRdb kept only the in-frame ones, dropping some. Among around 70,000 clones listed, less than 90% were seen once. This specimen was PBMCs, taken around atezolizumab (anti-PD-L1) treatment. The receptors were sampled from a woman in her seventies with urothelial cancer. Both conserved end residues are part of each CDR3. The D gene is left open where the match is weak. For some rows the clone size is stated as once, few or many, or as a class when expanded; others skip it.

j_gene	abundance	len	d_gene	v_gene	CDR3aa	CDR3nt
TRBJ2-1	-	15	-	TRBV19	CASTIGEASYNEQFF	TGTGCCAGTACCATAGGGGAGGCGTCCTACAATGAGCAGTTCTTC
TRBJ1-5	once	15	-	TRBV4-1	CASSQEGRNNQPQHF	TGCGCCAGCAGCCAAGAGGGCAGGAACAATCAGCCCCAGCATTTT
TRBJ2-7	-	14	-	TRBV5-5	CASSGTGGDYEQYF	TGTGCCAGCAGCGGAACAGGGGGGGACTACGAGCAGTACTTC
TRBJ1-6	-	15	TRBD1	TRBV7-6	CASSLGTGSNSPLHF	TGTGCCAGCAGCCTAGGGACAGGGTCTAATTCACCCCTCCACTTT
TRBJ1-3	-	14	-	TRBV6-5	CASRKTGLGNTIYF	TGTGCCAGCCGAAAAACAGGGCTGGGAAACACCATATATTTT
TRBJ1-1	once	13	TRBD1	TRBV11-2	CASSFTRDSEAFF	TGTGCCAGCAGCTTCACCCGGGACAGTGAAGCTTTCTTT
TRBJ1-2	-	15	TRBD1	TRBV6-6	CASSRGQGAVYGYTF	TGTGCCAGCAGCCGCGGACAGGGGGCGGTCTATGGCTACACCTTC
TRBJ2-3	-	16	-	TRBV6-1	CASSEGLAPGTDTQYF	TGTGCCAGCAGTGAAGGACTCGCCCCGGGCACAGATACGCAGTATTTT
TRBJ1-5	-	16	-	TRBV28	CASSSPLQYSNQPQHF	TGTGCCAGCAGTTCCCCTTTACAATATAGCAATCAGCCCCAGCATTTT
TRBJ2-6	-	15	-	TRBV6-5	CASSATNSGANVLTF	TGTGCCAGCAGTGCCACAAATTCTGGGGCCAACGTCCTGACTTTC
TRBJ2-5	-	14	TRBD1	TRBV5-1	CASSGGQGEETQYF	TGCGCCAGCAGCGGGGGACAGGGGGAAGAGACCCAGTACTTC
TRBJ2-7	-	14	-	TRBV7-9	CASSLVDREDEQYF	TGTGCCAGCAGCTTAGTCGACAGGGAGGACGAGCAGTACTTC
TRBJ2-5	-	16	-	TRBV5-6	CASSLPRTERQETQYF	TGTGCCAGCAGCTTGCCCAGGACAGAGAGGCAAGAGACCCAGTACTTC
TRBJ2-4	-	13	-	TRBV10-3	CAISENRENIQYF	TGTGCCATCAGTGAAAACAGGGAAAACATTCAGTACTTC
TRBJ2-1	-	15	TRBD2	TRBV28	CASSKSGRALDEQFF	TGTGCCAGCAGCAAGAGCGGGAGGGCCCTCGATGAGCAGTTCTTC
TRBJ2-1	-	19	TRBD2	TRBV9	CASSVEGTLAGVSYNEQFF	TGTGCCAGCAGCGTAGAGGGAACGCTAGCGGGGGTTTCCTACAATGAGCAGTTCTTC
TRBJ1-3	once	14	-	TRBV5-1	CASSFTGSGNTIYF	TGCGCCAGCAGCTTCACAGGGTCTGGAAACACCATATATTTT
TRBJ1-5	-	15	-	TRBV2	CASSEHLNSNQPQHF	TGTGCCAGCAGTGAACACCTAAATAGCAATCAGCCCCAGCATTTT
TRBJ1-5	few	12	-	TRBV10-2	CASKQPPQPQHF	TGCGCCAGCAAACAACCGCCGCAGCCCCAGCATTTT
TRBJ2-5	few	16	-	TRBV7-9	CASSLAVSGNQETQYF	TGTGCCAGCAGCTTAGCGGTGTCAGGGAACCAAGAGACCCAGTACTTC